These 24 T cell receptor beta chains share one sample of origin, sequenced in a study of spatial heterogeneity in lung cancer. Study-wide results and limits: In tumors, expanded intratumoral alpha and beta TCR counts tracked mutation counts.

TCRdb itself ran the 5' RACE reads through MiXCR, one entry per CDR3 protein. The top ten hold about 11% of the sample, which has approximately 7,000 distinct CDR3 sequences, about 11% seen once. Documented time point: sample taken at primary tumor resection. No antigen has been assigned to these receptors. Here the sequenced sample was lung tumor tissue, taken at surgery. These receptors all stem from a female donor with early-stage non-small cell lung cancer.

This clonotype was counted at least ten times. The chain recombines TRBV5-6 with TRBJ2-7; D tentatively reads TRBD1 or TRBD2 (5 bases each). CDR1 SGHDT and CDR2 YYEEEE come from the germline V gene. The CDR3 has 13 amino acids. V shed 4 bases and J shed 4 bases, with 12 bases lying between them. CDR3 sequence reads: CASSPQGAYEQYF. The CDR3 bases are TGTGCCAGCAGCCCTCAGGGAGCATACGAGCAGTACTTC.

This clonotype is large (0.1 to 1%) within its sample. The chain couples TRBV6-6 to TRBJ1-1; tentative D call: TRBD1 (5 bases). CDR3 length: 11 residues. V was trimmed by 6 bases and J by 7 bases, leaving 9 bases between them. Germline loops: CDR1 MNHNY, CDR2 SVGAGI (reference sequence). CDR3 region: CASSSGIEAFF. The CDR3 DNA reads TGTGCCAGCAGCTCAGGGATTGAAGCTTTCTTT.

This clonotype was counted ten times or more. The CDR3 DNA sequence: TGTGCCAGCAGTGAATACCGGGACAGATCCTACGAGCAGTACTTC. Amino acids: CASSEYRDRSYEQYF. J is TRBJ2-7 and V is TRBV2; 7 bases agree with TRBD1. The germline V gene encodes CDR1 SNHLY and CDR2 FYNNEI. Trimming took 2 bases from V and 1 from J; bases not matched to a gene: 5. There are 15 residues in the CDR3.

This clonotype was observed a handful of times. The chain recombines TRBV7-9 with TRBJ2-1; 7 nucleotides match TRBD2. The V gene's germline CDR1 is SEHNR and CDR2 FQNEAQ (reference sequence). J lost 1 base, V lost 2 bases, and 8 bases had no gene match. This CDR3 has 17 amino acids. CDR3 residues: CASSLKPGGGSYNEQFF. The CDR3 DNA sequence: TGTGCCAGCAGCTTAAAGCCGGGGGGAGGGTCCTACAATGAGCAGTTCTTC.

The chain couples TRBV28 to TRBJ2-7, with 9 bases that match TRBD1. This CDR3 is 15 amino acids long. Germline loops: CDR1 MDHEN, CDR2 SYDVKM. Unmatched junction bases numbered 4, after V lost 2 bases and J lost 2 bases. The CDR3 spells CASSLVGTGTYEQYF. CDR3 nucleotide sequence: TGTGCCAGCAGTTTAGTAGGGACAGGGACCTACGAGCAGTACTTC. Full variable domain (missing parts from reference TRBV28 and TRBJ2-7): DVKVTQSSRYLVKRTGEKVFLECVQDMDHENMFWYRQDPGLGLRLIYFSYDVKMKEKGDIPEGYSVSREKKERFSLILESASTNQTSMYLCASSLVGTGTYEQYFGPGTRLTVT.

This clonotype was observed at least ten times. The chain joins TRBV4-3 to TRBJ2-2; 7 nucleotides match TRBD2. V lost 0 bases and J lost 4; bases outside the gene matches: 5. The germline gives CDR1 LGHNA, CDR2 YSLEER. The CDR3 extends over 16 amino acids. CDR3 nucleotides: TGCGCCAGCAGCCAAGATCCCGGGGGGAGCACCGGGGAGCTGTTTTTT. Protein: CASSQDPGGSTGELFF.

This clonotype was detected a few times. The rearrangement uses TRBV7-9 and TRBJ1-2, with 12 positions matching TRBD1. V gave up 3 bases and J gave up 8 bases; unmatched junction bases: 1. This CDR3 has 13 amino acids. Germline CDR1 reads SEHNR; CDR2 reads FQNEAQ (reference sequence). CDR3 loop: CASSFGTGGGYTF. In DNA, the CDR3 is TGTGCCAGCAGCTTCGGGACAGGGGGCGGCTACACCTTC.

This clonotype occurred many times. The CDR3 loop is CASSPVLPGTDTQYF. The DNA for the CDR3 is TGTGCCAGCAGCCCCGTGCTCCCCGGCACAGATACGCAGTATTTT. The rearrangement joins TRBV7-2 to TRBJ2-3; D gene ambiguous. Germline V gene data show CDR1 as SGHTA and CDR2 as FQGNSA. The CDR3 covers 15 residues. Trimming pared 5 bases from V and 1 base from J, leaving 13 bases between.

This clonotype was seen many times. The gene calls are TRBV12-3 or TRBV12-4 and TRBJ2-5; TRBD2 matches 10 bases. This CDR3 is built from 15 residues. J lost 1 base, V lost 4 bases, and 3 bases had no gene match. Here the CDR3 reads CASSYQRGGQETQYF. The CDR3 DNA follows: TGTGCCAGCAGTTATCAGCGGGGGGGCCAAGAGACCCAGTACTTC.

This clonotype is deemed medium-sized. This chain links TRBV20-1 with TRBJ2-3; D perhaps matches TRBD1 (6 bases). The germline V gene encodes CDR1 DFQATT and CDR2 SNEGSKA (reference sequence). Trimming cost V 5 bases and J 5 bases, with 11 bases left between them. The length of the CDR3 is 12 residues. The CDR3 nucleotides read TGCAGTGCTGATACAGGGTTAGATACGCAGTATTTT. It codes for CSADTGLDTQYF.

The chain uses TRBV3-2 and TRBJ2-1; the D segment call TRBD1 is taken from the table without a DNA check. TRBV3-2 is a pseudogene locus. CDR3 length: 16 amino acids. The CDR3 loop reads CASSQITGPHHHEQFF. The CDR3 coding sequence is TGTGCCAGCAGCCAGATTACGGGACCGCATCACCATGAGCAGTTCTTC.

This clonotype is large. The chain has TRBV5-1 and TRBJ2-5; D remains unclear. The CDR3 contains 11 residues. Germline CDR1 is SGHRS and CDR2 is YFSETQ. Trimming took 1 base from V and 5 from J, leaving 3 bases between them. CDR3 region: CASSLLETQYF. The CDR3 bases are TGCGCCAGCAGCTTGTTGGAGACCCAGTACTTC.

In its sample, this clonotype ranks as medium-sized. V and J are TRBV3-1 and TRBJ2-7; 8 bases line up with TRBD2. The CDR3 has 15 amino acids. The germline CDR1 and CDR2 sequences are LGHDT and YNNKEL (reference sequence). Trimming at V came to 4 bases and at J to 2 bases, leaving 7 bases not matched to a gene. DNA for the CDR3: TGTGCCAGCAGCCCTCAGCGGGGGTCCCCCTACGAGCAGTACTTC. Translated: CASSPQRGSPYEQYF.

The rearrangement links TRBV18 to TRBJ1-3, with D unclear. This CDR3 has 16 amino acids. The V and J ends lost 0 bases and 1 base respectively, with 10 bases between them. In germline, CDR1 is KGHSH, CDR2 LQKENI. CDR3 sequence reads: CASSPPDKRSGNTIYF. The CDR3 bases are TGTGCCAGCTCACCACCCGATAAACGGTCTGGAAACACCATATATTTT.

The genes are TRBV3-1 and TRBJ2-3; D gene unclear. CDR1 and CDR2 (germline): LGHDT, YNNKEL (reference sequence). The CDR3 sequence is 15 residues long. The V end was cut by 1 base, the J end by 7 bases, with 15 bases between. The CDR3 reads CASSQGNPVVNTQYF. The CDR3 DNA reads TGTGCCAGCAGCCAAGGGAACCCCGTCGTTAATACGCAGTATTTT.

The chain is built from TRBV7-9 and TRBJ1-2, with D unresolved. This CDR3 has 11 residues. From germline, CDR1 is SEHNR and CDR2 FQNEAQ (reference sequence). V was cut by 5 bases and J by 4 bases, with 5 bases left in between. The CDR3 DNA reads TGTGCCAGCAGCCTGGCCTATGGCTACACCTTC. Translation gives CASSLAYGYTF. The whole variable domain, filled in from reference TRBV7-9 and TRBJ1-2, reads DTGVSQNPRHKITKRGQNVTFRCDPISEHNRLYWYRQTLGQGPEFLTYFQNEAQLEKSRLLSDRFSAERPKGSFSTLEIQRTEQGDSAMYLCASSLAYGYTFGSGTRLTVV.

In this sample, this clonotype turned up many times. The J gene is TRBJ1-5, the V gene TRBV18; D perhaps matches TRBD1 (6 bases). V shed 3 bases and J shed 6 bases, with 12 bases lying between them. The CDR3 runs to 14 residues. CDR1 and CDR2 (germline): KGHSH, LQKENI. The CDR3 DNA is TGTGCCAGCTCACCCGAGGGGGTGCGTCAGCCCCAGCATTTT. Its protein product is CASSPEGVRQPQHF.

This clonotype has more than one count but fewer than ten. The gene calls are TRBV6-1 and TRBJ2-7; 14 bases are shared with TRBD2. Germline trimming cut 5 bases from V and 2 bases from J; bases unmatched to any gene: 8. The CDR3 is made up of 17 amino acids. CDR1 and CDR2 from the germline V gene are MNHNS and SASEGT. The CDR3 protein is CASSSGTSGGLTYEQYF. The CDR3 bases are TGTGCCAGCAGTAGCGGGACTAGCGGGGGCTTAACCTACGAGCAGTACTTC.

This chain uses TRBV6-5 with TRBJ1-5; 8 nucleotides line up with TRBD1. The germline V gene encodes CDR1 MNHEY and CDR2 SVGAGI. The CDR3 sequence is 14 residues long. V trimming: 4 bases; J trimming: 5 bases; junction bases outside the gene matches: 4. CDR3 residues: CASSLRQGYQPQHF. In nucleotides, the CDR3 is TGTGCCAGCAGTTTACGACAGGGGTATCAGCCCCAGCATTTT.

This clonotype was picked up many times. The J gene is TRBJ2-2, the V gene TRBV3-1, with TRBD2 matching 7 bases. CDR1 LGHDT and CDR2 YNNKEL come from the germline V gene (reference sequence). The CDR3 runs to 13 residues. V lost 8 bases to trimming and J lost 6 bases; unmatched junction nucleotides: 6. CDR3 sequence reads: CASSPRGAGELFF. In nucleotides, the CDR3 is TGTGCCAGCTCCCCCCGGGGGGCCGGGGAGCTGTTTTTT.

In this sample, this clonotype is medium-sized. V is TRBV7-8 and J is TRBJ2-5; no clear D. Trimming took off 3 bases at V and 5 bases at J, with 7 bases between the two ends. This CDR3 spans 12 amino acids. Germline CDR1 and CDR2: SGHVS and FQNEAQ. The CDR3 sequence: CASSFFRETQYF. The CDR3 bases are TGTGCCAGCAGCTTTTTCCGGGAGACCCAGTACTTC.

J is TRBJ2-7 and V is TRBV6-2 or TRBV6-3; D possibly uses TRBD1 or TRBD2 (5 bases each). Germline V lookup: CDR1 MNHEY, CDR2 SVGEGT. This CDR3 has 13 residues. The V and J ends lost 6 bases and 1 base respectively, with 10 bases between them. CDR3 DNA: TGTGCCAGCAGGAGGGACGGTTCCTACGAGCAGTACTTC. It translates to CASRRDGSYEQYF.

The V and J genes are TRBV7-6 and TRBJ2-2, with 15 bases lining up with TRBD2. CDR1 is SGHVS and CDR2 is FNYEAQ in the germline V gene. The V gene end was trimmed by 4 bases and the J gene end by 5 bases; junction bases not matched to a gene: 8. CDR3 size: 18 residues. The CDR3 nucleotides are TGTGCCAGCAGCTCGGGACTAGCGGGGGGCCCGGGGACCGGGGAGCTGTTTTTT. It specifies CASSSGLAGGPGTGELFF. Filled out from reference TRBV7-6 and TRBJ2-2, the complete variable domain reads GAGVSQSPRYKVTKRGQDVALRCDPISGHVSLYWYRQALGQGPEFLTYFNYEAQQDKSGLPNDRFSAERPEGSISTLTIQRTEQRDSAMYRCASSSGLAGGPGTGELFFGEGSRLTVL.

The V and J genes are TRBV7-9 and TRBJ2-2; D uncertain. Germline CDR1 reads SEHNR; CDR2 reads FQNEAQ (reference sequence). The V end lost 5 bases, the J end lost 6 bases, and 7 bases lay between the germline ends. The CDR3 totals 12 residues. In DNA, the CDR3 is TGTGCCAGCAGCGATGGACCCGGGGAGCTGTTTTTT. This sequence encodes CASSDGPGELFF.